A selection of T cell receptor beta chains follows, all from one sample in a study of cytomegalovirus exposure and HLA in healthy donors. Profiling relied on immunoSEQ multiplex PCR, and the TCRdb table lists in-frame clones only, not all of them. In the table there are roughly 180,000 clones, around 80% of which are singletons. The sequenced material came from PBMCs. These receptors were taken from a woman aged 55-70 years in good health and CMV-seropositive. Each CDR3 is given with its conserved first and last residue. Fields, in order: J gene, V gene, D gene, clone size, CDR3 protein, CDR3 DNA. A D gene is named only where the DNA matches it firmly. Size is omitted from some rows. Given values are once, few, many or a class for expanded clones.

TRBJ1-1	TRBV18	-	-	CASSPLWRAENTEAFF	TGTGCCAGCTCACCCCTCTGGAGGGCCGAGAACACTGAAGCTTTCTTT
TRBJ2-4	TRBV6-5	-	few	CASSYSGGLAKNIQYF	TGTGCCAGCAGTTACTCGGGCGGACTAGCCAAAAACATTCAGTACTTC
TRBJ2-7	TRBV6-1	TRBD1	-	CASSKDRVLASYEQYF	TGTGCCAGCAGTAAAGACAGGGTATTGGCCTCCTACGAGCAGTACTTC
TRBJ2-7	TRBV19	-	-	CASGRVDSYEQYF	TGTGCCAGTGGCAGGGTGGACTCCTACGAGCAGTACTTC
TRBJ1-5	TRBV19	-	few	CASSMWGGDTGGQPQHF	TGTGCCAGTAGTATGTGGGGGGGCGATACCGGAGGTCAGCCCCAGCATTTT
TRBJ1-1	TRBV5-1	-	-	CASSSAGANTEAFF	TGCGCCAGCAGCTCTGCGGGGGCTAACACTGAAGCTTTCTTT
TRBJ2-1	TRBV11-2	-	-	CASSLARGSYNEQFF	TGTGCCAGCAGCTTAGCTCGCGGTAGCTACAATGAGCAGTTCTTC
TRBJ1-4	TRBV28	-	-	CASRGRIDEKLFF	TGTGCCAGCAGGGGGCGAATAGACGAAAAACTGTTTTTT
TRBJ1-2	TRBV5-1	TRBD1	-	CASSSDPGQARGYTF	TGCGCCAGCAGCAGCGATCCAGGACAGGCTAGGGGCTACACCTTC
TRBJ2-5	TRBV25-1	-	few	CASSEGGQKETQYF	TGTGCCAGCAGTGAAGGAGGGCAGAAAGAGACCCAGTACTTC
TRBJ2-5	TRBV6-4	TRBD1	-	CASSRGGGQEQYF	TGTGCCAGCAGCAGAGGGGGCGGCCAGGAGCAGTACTTC
TRBJ2-2	TRBV2	TRBD1	-	CASSKTDGQENTGELFF	TGTGCCAGCAGTAAAACCGACGGACAGGAGAACACCGGGGAGCTGTTTTTT
TRBJ2-7	TRBV5-4	TRBD1	-	CASSLTGSGEQYF	TGTGCCAGCAGCCTGACAGGGTCAGGGGAGCAGTACTTC
TRBJ1-2	TRBV2	-	few	CASSEFGGTGPLYGYTF	TGTGCCAGCAGTGAATTCGGTGGAACAGGGCCCCTCTATGGCTACACCTTC
TRBJ1-4	TRBV28	-	few	CASSPIGQPANEKLFF	TGTGCCAGCAGTCCGATAGGACAGCCGGCTAATGAAAAACTGTTTTTT
TRBJ2-1	TRBV12-1	-	-	CASSPGLANLNEQFF	TGTGCCAGCAGCCCCGGGCTAGCAAATCTCAATGAGCAGTTCTTC
TRBJ1-5	TRBV7-2	TRBD1	-	CASSWGQGAWSNQPQHF	TGTGCCAGCAGCTGGGGACAGGGGGCATGGAGCAATCAGCCCCAGCATTTT
TRBJ2-4	TRBV6-5	-	once	CASREQGPEDSQYF	TGTGCCAGCAGGGAACAGGGTCCGGAGGACAGTCAGTACTTC
TRBJ2-7	TRBV28	-	-	CATHGAGTTYEQYF	TGTGCCACCCACGGGGCGGGAACCACCTACGAGCAGTACTTC
TRBJ1-2	TRBV9	-	-	CASSPQVGGTNYGYTF	TGTGCCAGCAGCCCCCAGGTCGGGGGTACTAACTATGGCTACACCTTC
TRBJ2-7	TRBV6-5	TRBD1	-	CASSYTLGGPYEQYF	TGTGCCAGCAGTTACACATTAGGGGGCCCCTACGAGCAGTACTTC
TRBJ2-5	TRBV7-2	TRBD1	-	CASSSYGQEKTQYF	TGTGCCAGCAGCTCCTATGGACAGGAGAAGACCCAGTACTTC
TRBJ1-6	TRBV2	TRBD1	-	CASRAGGSPLHF	TGTGCCAGCAGGGCAGGGGGTTCACCCCTCCACTTT
TRBJ1-2	TRBV5-8	TRBD1	few	CASSTRTGENGYTF	TGTGCCAGCAGCACCAGGACAGGGGAAAATGGCTACACCTTC
TRBJ2-2	TRBV7-8	-	-	CASRITQGMTGELFF	TGTGCCAGCAGAATAACCCAGGGGATGACCGGGGAGCTGTTTTTT
TRBJ1-2	TRBV5-8	-	-	CASSLYGGGGGYTF	TGTGCCAGCAGCTTATACGGGGGAGGAGGCGGCTACACCTTC
TRBJ2-2	TRBV29-1	TRBD2	-	CSVRTSGTGELFF	TGCAGCGTTAGGACTAGCGGGACCGGGGAGCTGTTTTTT
TRBJ2-7	TRBV4-1	-	-	CASSRSYSPRQPDEQYF	TGCGCCAGCAGCCGATCGTACTCTCCTAGACAGCCAGACGAGCAGTACTTC
TRBJ2-3	TRBV5-4	-	-	CASSLTVGSTDTQYF	TGTGCCAGCAGCTTGACGGTCGGGAGCACAGATACGCAGTATTTT
TRBJ2-7	TRBV7-9	TRBD1	few	CASSLGARTGEHEQYF	TGTGCCAGCAGCTTAGGGGCTCGGACAGGGGAACACGAGCAGTACTTC
TRBJ1-3	TRBV7-6	-	-	CASSLAGGPTSGNTIYF	TGTGCCAGCAGCTTAGCGGGGGGGCCTACCTCTGGAAACACCATATATTTT
TRBJ2-5	TRBV27	TRBD1	-	CASSSGDRSETQYF	TGTGCCAGCAGTTCTGGGGACAGAAGTGAGACCCAGTACTTC
TRBJ2-5	TRBV11-3	TRBD2	-	CASSLGREGKETQYF	TGTGCCAGCAGCCTGGGACGGGAGGGGAAAGAGACCCAGTACTTC
TRBJ2-5	TRBV2	TRBD2	-	CASRLAGGVGETQYF	TGTGCCAGCAGATTAGCGGGAGGGGTAGGAGAGACCCAGTACTTC
TRBJ1-1	TRBV15	-	-	CATSRPPNTEAFF	TGTGCCACCAGCAGACCTCCGAACACTGAAGCTTTCTTT
TRBJ2-7	TRBV7-9	-	once	CASSLGGETYEQYF	TGTGCCAGCAGCTTAGGAGGTGAGACCTACGAGCAGTACTTC
TRBJ2-1	TRBV7-2	TRBD2	few	CASSLNGGGAYNEQFF	TGTGCCAGCAGCTTAAACGGCGGGGGAGCCTACAATGAGCAGTTCTTC
TRBJ2-5	TRBV7-8	TRBD2	-	CASLRGRGRETQYF	TGTGCCAGTCTTCGCGGGAGGGGAAGGGAGACCCAGTACTTC
TRBJ1-1	TRBV9	TRBD1	-	CASSPRDRAEAFF	TGTGCCAGCAGCCCACGGGACAGGGCTGAAGCTTTCTTT
TRBJ1-2	TRBV5-6	TRBD1	-	CASSLTGQGVAGYTF	TGTGCCAGCAGCTTGACAGGACAGGGGGTTGCTGGCTACACCTTC